These 15 T cell receptor beta chains share one sample of origin, sequenced in a study of technical replicates of blood from a handful of donors. Method: immunoSEQ multiplex PCR; TCRdb's copy keeps in-frame clones and lacks some. The sample has tens of thousands of clones; approximately 94% are singletons. Sequencing was done on a sample of T cells isolated from PBMCs. Every receptor here comes from a human donor in good health.

Only one count was recorded for this clone. The V and J genes are TRBV28 and TRBJ1-5; no clear D. This CDR3 is 12 amino acids long. V lost 8 bases and J 4 bases, leaving 9 bases between the germline ends. Looked up from germline, CDR1 is MDHEN and CDR2 is SYDVKM. CDR3 sequence (DNA): TGTGCCAGCTGTGTCCATAATCAGCCCCAGCATTTT. Amino acid sequence: CASCVHNQPQHF.

This clone was recorded once. The chain combines TRBV6-5 with TRBJ2-7; 7 nucleotides agree with TRBD1. Germline V lookup: CDR1 MNHEY, CDR2 SVGAGI. J was trimmed by 3 bases and V by 2 bases; bases with no gene match: 4. The CDR3 sequence is 14 residues long. The chain's CDR3 is CASSYQGQFYEQYF. Written as DNA, the CDR3 is TGTGCCAGCAGTTACCAGGGACAGTTCTACGAGCAGTACTTC.

The rearrangement uses TRBV11-3 and TRBJ1-1; 8 nucleotides line up with TRBD1. V was pared by 4 bases and J by 10 bases, with 2 bases of the junction left unmatched. Per germline, CDR1 SGHNT and CDR2 YENEEA. The CDR3 covers 11 residues. For the CDR3, the DNA is TGTGCCAGCAGCTCCGGACAGGGAGCTTTCTTT. This gives the protein CASSSGQGAFF.

This rearrangement joins TRBV19 to TRBJ1-2; perhaps TRBD1 as D (6 bases). Trimming removed 5 bases from V and 4 bases from J, with 17 bases in between. Germline V lookup: CDR1 LNHDA, CDR2 SQIVND (reference sequence). The CDR3 is made up of 15 amino acids. The chain's CDR3 is CASSHPGQIAYGYTF. As DNA, the CDR3 is TGTGCCAGTAGTCATCCCGGACAGATTGCCTATGGCTACACCTTC.

The rearrangement joins TRBV18 to TRBJ1-1, with TRBD1 as a possible D gene (5 bases). This CDR3 has 14 amino acids. With 3 bases removed from V and 0 bases from J, the gap between germline ends came to 8 bases. CDR1 is KGHSH, CDR2 LQKENI, per germline. The CDR3 sequence is CASSPQDMNTEAFF. CDR3 nucleotide sequence: TGTGCCAGCTCACCCCAGGACATGAACACTGAAGCTTTCTTT.

This chain connects TRBV27 to TRBJ1-1, with D possibly matching TRBD1 (5 bases). Germline CDR1 MNHEY, CDR2 SMNVEV (reference sequence). This CDR3 is 13 amino acids long. Trimming cost V 8 bases and J 10 bases, with 20 bases left between them. The CDR3 region has the DNA TGTGCCAGCCCCCAGGGAAAGTGTAGGGGAGCTTTCTTT. Translating it yields CASPQGKCRGAFF.

The V and J genes are TRBV27 and TRBJ1-5; D perhaps matches TRBD1 (5 bases). The CDR3 covers 13 residues. Germline loops: CDR1 MNHEY, CDR2 SMNVEV (reference sequence). Trimming removed 3 bases from V and 4 bases from J, with 7 bases in between. The CDR3 DNA sequence: TGTGCCAGCAGTTTGACAGCTAATCAGCCCCAGCATTTT. The encoded protein is CASSLTANQPQHF.

This chain connects TRBV11-2 to TRBJ2-7, with D possibly matching TRBD2 (5 bases). V was pared by 4 bases and J by 4 bases, with 17 bases between. Germline CDR1 is SGHAT and CDR2 is FQNNGV. This CDR3 is built from 15 residues. The CDR3 reads CASSSLRAGAYEQYF. DNA of the CDR3: TGTGCCAGCAGCTCCCTGCGTGCGGGTGCTTACGAGCAGTACTTC.

The chain combines TRBV10-2 with TRBJ1-5; maybe TRBD1 (6 bases). CDR1 is WSHSY and CDR2 is SAAADI in the germline V gene. Trimming removed 8 bases from V and 6 bases from J, with 11 bases in between. This CDR3 has 12 amino acids. This chain's CDR3 is CASGGGVQPQHF. In DNA, the CDR3 is TGCGCCAGCGGAGGGGGGGTTCAGCCCCAGCATTTT.

The V gene is TRBV5-1, the J gene TRBJ2-2, with 8 bases identical to TRBD2. V gave up 7 bases and J gave up 1 base; unmatched junction bases: 9. CDR1 SGHRS and CDR2 YFSETQ come from the germline V gene. The CDR3 totals 16 residues. CDR3 region: CASSPRTSQNTGELFF. CDR3 DNA sequence: TGCGCCAGCTCCCCTCGGACTAGCCAGAACACCGGGGAGCTGTTTTTT. The full variable domain, with the rest looked up from reference TRBV5-1 and TRBJ2-2, is KAGVTQTPRYLIKTRGQQVTLSCSPISGHRSVSWYQQTPGQGLQFLFEYFSETQRNKGNFPGRFSGRQFSNSRSEMNVSTLELGDSALYLCASSPRTSQNTGELFFGEGSRLTVL.

The chain uses TRBV6-1 and TRBJ1-5; D is possibly TRBD1 (6 bases). This CDR3 region has 16 residues. V lost 1 base to trimming and J lost 6 bases, with 16 bases between them. The germline gives CDR1 MNHNS, CDR2 SASEGT. Here the CDR3 DNA reads TGTGCCAGCAGTGAAGTATGGGGGGGGGCGATTCAGCCCCAGCATTTT. The encoded protein is CASSEVWGGAIQPQHF.

V usage is TRBV6-5 and J usage is TRBJ2-1; possible D gene TRBD1, 5 bases. Trimming stripped 7 bases from V and 8 bases from J, with 12 bases between. The germline CDR1 and CDR2 sequences are MNHEY and SVGAGI. The CDR3 is 12 amino acids. CDR3 nucleotide sequence: TGTGCCAGCACAACTACAGGAGATGAGCAGTTCTTC. This encodes CASTTTGDEQFF.

The chain employs TRBV10-3 and TRBJ2-7; D is perhaps TRBD1 (5 bases). From germline, CDR1 is ENHRY and CDR2 SYGVKD. V was trimmed by 9 bases and J by 7 bases, leaving 16 bases between them. This CDR3 comprises 12 residues. The CDR3 DNA is TGTGCCATTCAGAGGCAGGGTTATGAGCAGTACTTC. As protein: CAIQRQGYEQYF.

The chain combines TRBV7-9 with TRBJ2-1; D is unresolved. Trimming cost V 9 bases and J 0 bases, with 27 bases left between them. In germline, CDR1 is SEHNR, CDR2 FQNEAQ (reference sequence). The CDR3 is 19 amino acids. CDR3 bases: TGTGCCAGTACATCATGGGCAGTCTCAGATAGTAGCTCCTACAATGAGCAGTTCTTC. Amino acid sequence: CASTSWAVSDSSSYNEQFF.

This chain uses TRBV6-5 with TRBJ2-6; D is possibly TRBD1 (6 bases). The V end was cut by 7 bases, the J end by 4 bases, with 14 bases between. The V gene's germline CDR1 is MNHEY and CDR2 SVGAGI. The CDR3 loop spans 15 amino acids. This chain's CDR3 is CASTKKGEGANVLTF. CDR3 in DNA: TGTGCCAGCACTAAAAAGGGGGAAGGGGCCAACGTCCTGACTTTC.